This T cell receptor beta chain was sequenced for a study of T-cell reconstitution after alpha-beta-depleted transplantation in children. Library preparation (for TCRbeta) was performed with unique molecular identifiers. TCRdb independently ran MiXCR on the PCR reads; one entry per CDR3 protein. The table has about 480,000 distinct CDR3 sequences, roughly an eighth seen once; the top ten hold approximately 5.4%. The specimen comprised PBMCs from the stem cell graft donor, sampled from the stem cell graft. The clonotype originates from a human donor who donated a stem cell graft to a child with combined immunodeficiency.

CDR3 residues: CASSHESSYNEQFF. The DNA for the CDR3 is TGTGCCAGCAGCCACGAGAGCTCCTACAATGAGCAGTTCTTC. The chain uses TRBV14 and TRBJ2-1; no definite D call. Trimming removed 3 bases at V and 0 bases at J, with 6 bases between. This CDR3 contains 14 residues. Germline V CDR1 and CDR2: SGHDN, FVKESK. Supplemented by reference TRBV14 and TRBJ2-1, the full variable domain reads EAGVTQFPSHSVIEKGQTVTLRCDPISGHDNLYWYRRVMGKEIKFLLHFVKESKQDESGMPNNRFLAERTGGTYSTLKVQPAELEDSGVYFCASSHESSYNEQFFGPGTRLTVL.